A selection of T cell receptor beta chains follows, all from one sample in a study of cytomegalovirus exposure and HLA in healthy donors. Method: immunoSEQ multiplex PCR; TCRdb's copy keeps in-frame clones and lacks some. The table lists about 160,000 clones, around four fifths of them singletons. Sequenced input: PBMCs. The receptor set was obtained from a boy between 2 and 10 years old in good health and CMV-seronegative. The CDR3 runs from the conserved cysteine through the conserved F or W. A D gene is named only where the DNA matches it firmly. Only some rows state a clone size, as once, few, many or a class for expanded clones.

j_call,d_call,v_call,clone_size,cdr3_aa,cdr3_nt
TRBJ1-2,.,TRBV18,few,CASSPDSNYGYTF,TGTGCCAGCTCACCAGACAGTAACTATGGCTACACCTTC
TRBJ1-1,TRBD1,TRBV19,.,CASTLTGVKTEAFF,TGTGCCAGTACCCTGACAGGGGTGAAGACTGAAGCTTTCTTT
TRBJ2-3,.,TRBV27,.,CASSFVGGRDTQYF,TGTGCCAGCAGTTTTGTGGGGGGACGAGATACGCAGTATTTT
TRBJ1-6,.,TRBV7-2,.,CASSLEGLSSYNSPLHF,TGTGCCAGCAGCTTAGAGGGACTCAGCTCCTATAATTCACCCCTCCACTTT
TRBJ1-1,.,TRBV9,.,CASSPRQSPNTEAFF,TGTGCCAGCAGCCCCCGACAGAGCCCGAACACTGAAGCTTTCTTT
TRBJ2-6,.,TRBV7-9,.,CASSLGGLVEGPGANVLTF,TGTGCCAGCAGCTTAGGAGGGCTTGTGGAGGGCCCCGGGGCCAACGTCCTGACTTTC
TRBJ2-1,.,TRBV10-3,.,CAISDPPPDTQRFF,TGTGCCATCAGTGACCCTCCTCCGGACACACAGCGGTTCTTC
TRBJ2-1,.,TRBV6-5,.,CASSYSLSGSYNEQFF,TGTGCCAGCAGTTACTCTCTTAGTGGCTCCTACAATGAGCAGTTCTTC
TRBJ2-3,TRBD1,TRBV27,.,CASSATQEKGTGNGGTDTQYF,TGTGCCAGCAGTGCCACTCAAGAAAAGGGGACAGGGAATGGGGGCACAGATACGCAGTATTTT
TRBJ2-5,TRBD1,TRBV5-6,.,CASSLRGQGTQYF,TGTGCCAGCAGCCTCAGGGGGCAGGGGACCCAGTACTTC
TRBJ2-1,TRBD1,TRBV6-5,once,CASSYSIGDRVNEQFF,TGTGCCAGCAGTTACTCGATTGGGGACAGGGTCAATGAGCAGTTCTTC
TRBJ1-2,.,TRBV29-1,once,CSVEDPGGYTF,TGCAGCGTTGAAGATCCCGGGGGCTACACCTTC
TRBJ1-4,TRBD1,TRBV5-1,.,CASRRDRGGTNEKLFF,TGCGCCAGCAGACGTGACAGGGGGGGAACTAATGAAAAACTGTTTTTT
TRBJ2-1,TRBD2,TRBV9,few,CASSVDPPLAGGNEQFF,TGTGCCAGCAGCGTAGACCCACCACTAGCGGGGGGTAATGAGCAGTTCTTC
TRBJ1-6,.,TRBV30,.,CAWRKPLQPTSPLHF,TGTGCCTGGAGGAAGCCCTTACAGCCTACATCACCCCTCCACTTT
TRBJ2-1,.,TRBV28,.,CASSLFRTDRNEQFF,TGTGCCAGCAGTTTATTCAGGACAGATAGGAATGAGCAGTTCTTC
TRBJ2-1,TRBD2,TRBV28,.,CASPPLLAGVQWNEQFF,TGTGCCAGCCCCCCCCTACTAGCGGGGGTACAATGGAATGAGCAGTTCTTC
TRBJ2-7,TRBD1,TRBV5-1,few,CASSLVQGGYEQYF,TGCGCCAGCAGCTTGGTACAGGGGGGCTACGAGCAGTACTTC
TRBJ2-7,.,TRBV28,.,CASSEGDYEQYF,TGTGCCAGCAGTGAGGGGGACTACGAGCAGTACTTC
TRBJ2-7,TRBD1,TRBV5-6,once,CASSAGTGHYEQYF,TGTGCCAGCAGCGCCGGGACAGGACACTACGAGCAGTACTTC
TRBJ2-7,.,TRBV11-2,.,CASSLVVREQYF,TGTGCCAGCAGCTTAGTGGTGCGCGAGCAGTACTTC
TRBJ1-1,.,TRBV5-6,.,CASSHRNRDEAFF,TGTGCCAGCAGCCATCGAAACAGGGATGAAGCTTTCTTT
TRBJ1-2,TRBD1,TRBV19,once,CASSPRDRDYGYTF,TGTGCCAGTAGCCCTCGGGACAGGGACTATGGCTACACCTTC
TRBJ2-3,.,TRBV5-1,.,CASRERTEDTQYF,TGCGCCAGCCGGGAGAGGACCGAAGATACGCAGTATTTT
TRBJ1-3,.,TRBV5-1,.,CASSLMTGLTGNTIYF,TGCGCCAGCAGCTTAATGACAGGCCTGACTGGAAACACCATATATTTT
TRBJ2-3,TRBD2,TRBV5-8,.,CASSSLAGDPTDTQYF,TGTGCCAGCAGCTCACTAGCGGGTGACCCAACAGATACGCAGTATTTT
TRBJ1-4,TRBD1,TRBV16,.,CASSPTGDLEKLFF,TGTGCCAGCAGCCCTACAGGGGACCTTGAAAAACTGTTTTTT
TRBJ1-1,.,TRBV9,.,CASSGDSEAFF,TGTGCCAGCTCCGGGGATAGTGAAGCTTTCTTT
TRBJ2-3,TRBD2,TRBV6-1,.,CASSERLAGADTQYF,TGTGCCAGCAGTGAACGACTAGCGGGAGCAGATACGCAGTATTTT
TRBJ2-3,.,TRBV27,once,CASSSTGRSTDTQYF,TGTGCCAGCAGTTCTACAGGTCGGAGCACAGATACGCAGTATTTT
TRBJ2-1,TRBD2,TRBV27,.,CASSPQRGRLDEQFF,TGTGCCAGCAGTCCCCAGCGGGGCCGCTTGGATGAGCAGTTCTTC
TRBJ2-6,.,TRBV27,.,CASSSVRITGANVLTF,TGTGCCAGCAGTTCGGTGCGTATAACTGGGGCCAACGTCCTGACTTTC
TRBJ2-1,.,TRBV11-2,.,CASSLDQARGSAYNEQFF,TGTGCCAGCAGCTTAGATCAGGCTAGGGGGAGTGCCTACAATGAGCAGTTCTTC
TRBJ1-4,.,TRBV30,.,CAWSVRGPRNEKLFF,TGTGCCTGGAGTGTGCGGGGACCGCGAAATGAAAAACTGTTTTTT
TRBJ2-3,.,TRBV6-1,.,CASSEAITDTQYF,TGTGCCAGCAGTGAGGCCATCACAGATACGCAGTATTTT
TRBJ2-2,.,TRBV11-3,.,CASSLGQNTGELFF,TGTGCCAGCAGCTTAGGACAGAACACCGGGGAGCTGTTTTTT
TRBJ2-1,TRBD2,TRBV19,.,CASSDPGLAGLYEQFF,TGTGCCAGTAGTGATCCGGGACTAGCGGGTTTATATGAGCAGTTCTTC
TRBJ1-3,TRBD1,TRBV6-1,.,CASSEFLAGGSDGNTIYF,TGTGCCAGCAGTGAATTCTTGGCAGGGGGATCTGATGGAAACACCATATATTTT
TRBJ1-1,.,TRBV19,.,CASSILGASNTEAFF,TGTGCCAGTAGTATACTGGGGGCCTCGAACACTGAAGCTTTCTTT
TRBJ2-7,.,TRBV5-1,.,CASSLDTNTYEQYF,TGCGCCAGCAGCTTGGACACCAACACCTACGAGCAGTACTTC
TRBJ2-1,.,TRBV9,.,CASSYGEDSYNEQFF,TGTGCCAGCAGCTACGGGGAAGACTCCTACAATGAGCAGTTCTTC
TRBJ2-1,.,TRBV7-7,few,CASSSGVKDEQFF,TGTGCCAGCAGCTCGGGGGTCAAGGATGAGCAGTTCTTC
TRBJ1-2,TRBD1,TRBV4-3,.,CASSQVPRQGYYGYTF,TGCGCCAGCAGCCAAGTCCCTCGACAGGGGTACTATGGCTACACCTTC
TRBJ1-2,TRBD1,TRBV4-1,.,CASSQRQGSYGYTF,TGCGCCAGCAGCCAACGACAGGGCTCCTATGGCTACACCTTC
TRBJ1-4,TRBD1,TRBV30,few,CAWSVQGEKLFF,TGTGCCTGGAGTGTACAGGGGGAAAAACTGTTTTTT
TRBJ2-7,.,TRBV5-4,.,CASSLRGMLGEQYF,TGTGCCAGCAGCTTGCGCGGGATGTTAGGCGAGCAGTACTTC
TRBJ1-6,.,TRBV5-5,.,CASSLDGSQSPLHF,TGTGCCAGCAGCTTGGACGGGTCTCAATCACCCCTCCACTTT